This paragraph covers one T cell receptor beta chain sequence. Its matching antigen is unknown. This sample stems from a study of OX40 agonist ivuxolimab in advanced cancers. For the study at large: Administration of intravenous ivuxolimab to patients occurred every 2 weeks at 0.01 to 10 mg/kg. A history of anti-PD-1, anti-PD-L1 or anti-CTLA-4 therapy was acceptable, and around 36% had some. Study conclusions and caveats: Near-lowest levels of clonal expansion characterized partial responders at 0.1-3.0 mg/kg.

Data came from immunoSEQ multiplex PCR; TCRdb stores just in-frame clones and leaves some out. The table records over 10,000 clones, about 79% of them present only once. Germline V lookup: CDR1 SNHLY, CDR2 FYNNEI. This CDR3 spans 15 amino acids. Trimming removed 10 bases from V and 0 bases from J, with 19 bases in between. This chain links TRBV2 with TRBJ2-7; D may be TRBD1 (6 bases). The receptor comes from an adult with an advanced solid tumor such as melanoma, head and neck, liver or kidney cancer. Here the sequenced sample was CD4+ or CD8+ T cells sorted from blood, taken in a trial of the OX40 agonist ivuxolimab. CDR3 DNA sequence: TGTGCCACCCGGCTCTTGGACAGATCCTCCTACGAGCAGTACTTC. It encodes CATRLLDRSSYEQYF.